Listed here is a single T cell receptor beta chain. V lost 4 bases, J lost 3 bases, and 9 bases stayed unmatched. Germline CDR1 reads SGHRS; CDR2 reads YFSETQ. The CDR3 is made up of 15 amino acids. Assay: immunoSEQ multiplex PCR; the TCRdb copy retains only in-frame clones and omits some. There are approximately 480,000 clones in the sample; about nine tenths occur only once, and 0.65% to 0.9% lies in the top ten. The source of the sample is a study of blood T cell repertoires in COVID-19. Sequenced sample: PBMCs or T cells enriched from blood (not recorded which). The rearrangement uses TRBV5-1 and TRBJ1-1; 7 positions agree with TRBD1. The sequence derives from a woman under 30 who had recovered from COVID-19. The CDR3 here is CASSDDREGDTEAFF. Written as DNA, the CDR3 is TGCGCCAGCAGCGATGACAGGGAAGGAGACACTGAAGCTTTCTTT.